This T cell receptor beta chain was profiled in a study of cytomegalovirus exposure and HLA in healthy donors. Trimming removed 4 bases at V and 2 bases at J, with 12 bases between. CDR1 is ENHRY, CDR2 SYGVKD, per germline. CDR3 length equals 14 residues. As to this clone: Its target is not known.

Whole-study findings and limits: A later analysis linked some 17,000 TCR beta sequences to HLA alleles at 0.05 false discovery rate. In a later analysis, TCR beta V- and J-gene trimming was associated with a missense DCLRE1C variant. Most TCR beta V segments were productive about 90% or about 30% of the time in an earlier analysis. The authors judged a highly shared variant cluster likely a sequencing artifact.

The PCR employed 60 Vbeta primers together with 13 Jbeta primers. TCRdb's table, derived via immunoSEQ multiplex PCR, lists solely in-frame clones and lacks some. The sample holds about 190,000 clones, approximately 80% seen once. The sequenced sample was PBMCs. The rearrangement links TRBV10-3 to TRBJ2-7; a weak D match, TRBD2 (5 bases). The sequence came from a male donor in good health and CMV-seronegative. The DNA for the CDR3 is TGTGCCATCAGTGCTTTCCCGGGAACCTACGAGCAGTACTTC. It encodes CAISAFPGTYEQYF.